This is a list of T cell receptor beta chains from one sample in a study of patients and donors after allogeneic stem cell transplantation. TCRdb re-called the RT-PCR reads with MiXCR, one entry per CDR3 protein. This table holds about 230,000 distinct CDR3 sequences, about 14% found once. The sample comprised blood, either unsorted or a sorted T cell fraction (not recorded which). These receptors came from a human donor who was either an allogeneic HSCT recipient or a stem cell or donor lymphocyte infusion donor (not recorded which). It is not recorded whose cells these are; they may come from a transplant donor. CDR3s include the opening cysteine and the closing phenylalanine or tryptophan. D genes are given only for firm matches. Clone size is stated in some rows and not others, as once, few, many or a class when expanded.

>TRBV28|few|TRBJ1-2|TRBD1
TGTGCCAGCAGGCCCGGGACAGTCTATGGCTACACCTTC
CASRPGTVYGYTF
>TRBV27|.|TRBJ2-7|.
TGTGCCTGCAGTTTGGAGCGGGCCTACGAGCAGTACTTC
CACSLERAYEQYF
>TRBV2|.|TRBJ1-5|.
TGTGCCAGCGGGAGACAGAGTAGCAATCAGCCCCAGCATTTT
CASGRQSSNQPQHF
>TRBV6-5|.|TRBJ2-5|.
TGTGCCAGCACCGACAGGGAGACCCAGTACTTC
CASTDRETQYF
>TRBV6-4|.|TRBJ2-2|.
TGTGCCAGCAGGGCGACAGTAAACACCGGGGAGCTGTTTTTT
CASRATVNTGELFF
>TRBV20-1|few|TRBJ1-1|.
TGCAGTGCACCCCGGGAGGTGAACACTGAAGCTTTCTTT
CSAPREVNTEAFF
>TRBV20-1|.|TRBJ2-5|TRBD2
TGCAGTGCTAGAGATCTGGCGGGGGTACAAGAGACCCAGTACTTC
CSARDLAGVQETQYF
>TRBV6-1|few|TRBJ1-2|TRBD1
TGTGCCAGCAGGCGGACAGGGGGCGAGGATGGCTACACCTTC
CASRRTGGEDGYTF
>TRBV5-1|few|TRBJ2-5|TRBD2
TGCGCCAGCCACCTGACTAGCGGCCAAGAGACCCAGTACTTC
CASHLTSGQETQYF
>TRBV5-1|few|TRBJ2-7|.
TGCGCCAGCAGCCGCAGGGACAATAGGGACGAGCAGTACTTC
CASSRRDNRDEQYF
>TRBV20-1|few|TRBJ1-5|.
TGCAGTGCTAGGGGGGCCAGTAGCAATCAGCCCCAGCATTTT
CSARGASSNQPQHF
>TRBV3-1|.|TRBJ2-3|.
TGTGCCAGCAGCCAAGCAACAGGGCTGGGTTATACGCAGTATTTT
CASSQATGLGYTQYF
>TRBV27|.|TRBJ2-7|TRBD2
TGTGCCAGCAGTCGGGGGGGCGAGCAGTACTTC
CASSRGGEQYF
>TRBV5-4|.|TRBJ2-3|TRBD2
TGTGCCAGCCAAGCGAAAGCGGGGGGGACCCTCGCAGATACGCAGTATTTT
CASQAKAGGTLADTQYF
>TRBV6-1|few|TRBJ2-7|.
TGTGCCAGCAGAGAGCGGGCAAGCCTAGGCGAGCAGTACTTC
CASRERASLGEQYF
>TRBV18|.|TRBJ2-3|.
TGTGCCAGCTCACCACCCTCGGGTCCCACAGATACGCAGTATTTT
CASSPPSGPTDTQYF
>TRBV4-2|few|TRBJ2-2|.
TGTGCCAGCAGCCAGAAGACGGCGAACACCGGGGAGCTGTTTTTT
CASSQKTANTGELFF
>TRBV21-1|.|TRBJ1-2|.
TGTGCCAGCAGCAAAGAACAGTCCCCTAACTATGGCTACACCTTC
CASSKEQSPNYGYTF
>TRBV9|.|TRBJ2-3|TRBD2
TGTGCCAGCAGCAGAGGGGAAGGGGGACTAGCAACAGATACGCAGTATTTT
CASSRGEGGLATDTQYF
>TRBV3-1|many|TRBJ2-1|.
TGTGCCAGCAGCTCCTGGGCTAGCAGAGTCGATGAGCAGTTCTTC
CASSSWASRVDEQFF
>TRBV5-1|.|TRBJ2-5|.
TGCGCCAGCAGCTTGGGCGTTTTAAACCAAGAGACCCAGTACTTC
CASSLGVLNQETQYF
>TRBV12-3/TRBV12-4|.|TRBJ2-5|TRBD2
TGTGCCAGCAGTTTCTTAACTAGCGGGGGACAAACCCAGTACTTC
CASSFLTSGGQTQYF
>TRBV20-1|few|TRBJ2-1|.
TGCAGTGCTAGGTTACAGACCAACTACAATGAGCAGTTCTTC
CSARLQTNYNEQFF
>TRBV18|.|TRBJ2-3|TRBD1
TGTGCCAGCTCACCACCAATGGCAGGGGGTCCTAGCACAGATACGCAGTATTTT
CASSPPMAGGPSTDTQYF
>TRBV7-2|.|TRBJ2-5|.
TGTGCCAGCAGCTCCGGGTATAAAGAGACCCAGTACTTC
CASSSGYKETQYF
>TRBV4-3|many|TRBJ1-2|.
TGCGCCAGCAGCCAAGCACCCATGGCTGAGTGGGGCTACACCTTC
CASSQAPMAEWGYTF
>TRBV9|few|TRBJ1-1|.
TGTGCCAGCAGCGTAGGTGGCAGAAGAACGACTGAAGCTTTCTTT
CASSVGGRRTTEAFF
>TRBV6-6|few|TRBJ2-2|.
TGTGCCAGCAGCCGAGGGGCCACCGGGGAGCTGTTTTTT
CASSRGATGELFF
>TRBV19|few|TRBJ1-1|.
TGTGCCAGTAGTCAGGGTTACATGAACACTGAAGCTTTCTTT
CASSQGYMNTEAFF
>TRBV9|.|TRBJ2-7|TRBD2
TGTGCCACCTCTCCCCCCGGGAGGGCCTACGAGCAGTACTTC
CATSPPGRAYEQYF
>TRBV3-1|.|TRBJ1-5|.
TGTGCCAGCAGCCAATCGCCTAATCAGCCCCAGCATTTT
CASSQSPNQPQHF